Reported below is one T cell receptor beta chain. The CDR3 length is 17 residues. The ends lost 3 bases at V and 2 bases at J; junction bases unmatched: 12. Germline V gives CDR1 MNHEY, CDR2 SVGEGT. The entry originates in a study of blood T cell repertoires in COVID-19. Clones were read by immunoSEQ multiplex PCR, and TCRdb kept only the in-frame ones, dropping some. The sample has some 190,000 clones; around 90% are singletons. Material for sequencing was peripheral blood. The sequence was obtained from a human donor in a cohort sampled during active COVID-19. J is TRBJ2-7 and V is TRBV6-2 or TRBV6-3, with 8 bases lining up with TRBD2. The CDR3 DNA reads TGTGCCAGCAGTTATGGCGTTGCCACTAGCGGAACCTACGAGCAGTACTTC. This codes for CASSYGVATSGTYEQYF.